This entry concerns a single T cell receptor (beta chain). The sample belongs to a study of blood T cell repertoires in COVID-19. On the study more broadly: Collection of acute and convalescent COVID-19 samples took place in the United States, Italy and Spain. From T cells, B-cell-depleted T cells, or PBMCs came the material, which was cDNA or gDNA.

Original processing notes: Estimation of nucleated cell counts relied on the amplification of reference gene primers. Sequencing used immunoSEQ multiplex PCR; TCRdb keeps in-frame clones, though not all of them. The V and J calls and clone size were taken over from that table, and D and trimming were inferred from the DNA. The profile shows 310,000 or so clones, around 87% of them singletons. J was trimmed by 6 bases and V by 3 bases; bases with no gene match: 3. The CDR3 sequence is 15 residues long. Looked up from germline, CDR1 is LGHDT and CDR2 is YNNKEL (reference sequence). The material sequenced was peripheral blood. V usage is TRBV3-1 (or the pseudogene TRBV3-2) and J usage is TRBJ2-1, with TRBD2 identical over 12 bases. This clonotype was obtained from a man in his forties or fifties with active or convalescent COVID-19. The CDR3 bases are TGTGCCAGCAGCCAGTGGACTAGCGGGACCAATGAGCAGTTCTTC. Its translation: CASSQWTSGTNEQFF.